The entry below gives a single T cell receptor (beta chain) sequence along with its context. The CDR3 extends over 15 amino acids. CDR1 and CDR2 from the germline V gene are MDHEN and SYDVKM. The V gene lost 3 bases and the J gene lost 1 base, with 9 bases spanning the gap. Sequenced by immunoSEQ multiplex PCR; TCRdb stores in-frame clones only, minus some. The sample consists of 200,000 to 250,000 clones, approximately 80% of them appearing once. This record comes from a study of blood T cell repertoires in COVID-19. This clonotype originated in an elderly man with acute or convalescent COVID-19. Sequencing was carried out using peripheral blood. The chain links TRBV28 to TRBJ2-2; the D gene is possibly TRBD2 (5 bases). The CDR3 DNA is TGTGCCAGCAGTTTCCGAGGGCGGAACACCGGGGAGCTGTTTTTT. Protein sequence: CASSFRGRNTGELFF.